Presented here are 11 T cell receptor beta chains from one specimen sequenced in a study of cytomegalovirus exposure and HLA in healthy donors. The PCR had 60 Vbeta and 13 Jbeta primers. The assay was immunoSEQ multiplex PCR, and TCRdb's table has in-frame clones only and misses some. The sample has under 65,000 clones; approximately 77% are singletons. Sequences were obtained from PBMCs. These receptors were collected from a woman under 30 in good health and CMV-seronegative.

This clone appeared a few times. This chain links TRBV9 with TRBJ2-7, with TRBD1 matching over 8 bases. The CDR3 is made up of 16 amino acids. Trimming took 4 bases from V and 3 from J; bases not matched to a gene: 12. Germline CDR1 SGDLS, CDR2 YYNGEE. CDR3 DNA sequence: TGTGCCAGCAGCCCGGGACAGGTAGGGCCGGGCTACGAGCAGTACTTC. It translates to CASSPGQVGPGYEQYF.

With respect to this clone: One junction end disagrees with the germline gene, perhaps due to a read error. The rearrangement uses TRBV11-2 and TRBJ2-1, with a tentative D call TRBD2 (5 bases). The CDR3 is made up of 12 amino acids. In germline, CDR1 is SGHAT, CDR2 FQNNGV. The CDR3 reads CASSLVVGEPFF. CDR3 DNA: TGTGCCAGCAGCTTAGTGGTCGGGGAGCCGTTCTTC. The complete variable domain, with remaining parts taken from reference TRBV11-2 and TRBJ2-1, reads EAGVAQSPRYKIIEKRQSVAFWCNPISGHATLYWYQQILGQGPKLLIQFQNNGVVDDSQLPKDRFSAERLKGVDSTLKIQPAKLEDSAVYLCASSLVVGEPFFGPGTRLTVL.

The CDR3 DNA is TGTGCCAGCAGTCAGACTAGAGGGAACACCGGGGAGCTGTTTTTT. This encodes CASSQTRGNTGELFF. The chain joins TRBV27 to TRBJ2-2, with TRBD2 as a possible D gene (6 bases). Germline assignment: CDR1 MNHEY and CDR2 SMNVEV (reference sequence). V lost 5 bases and J 1 base, leaving 11 bases between the germline ends. The CDR3 has 15 amino acids.

V usage is TRBV7-8 and J usage is TRBJ2-3, with 8 bases aligning to TRBD2. Germline V gives CDR1 SGHVS, CDR2 FQNEAQ. This CDR3 is 16 amino acids long. V trimming: 6 bases; J trimming: 4 bases; junction bases outside the gene matches: 12. CDR3 in amino acids: CASSPLGRAVADTQYF. Here the CDR3 DNA reads TGTGCCAGCAGTCCTCTCGGGAGGGCCGTGGCAGATACGCAGTATTTT.

V and J are TRBV27 and TRBJ2-3, with 7 positions matching TRBD1. The CDR3 length is 15 residues. V trimming: 5 bases; J trimming: 2 bases; junction bases outside the gene matches: 7. Germline lookup yields CDR1 MNHEY and CDR2 SMNVEV (reference sequence). CDR3 nucleotide sequence: TGTGCCAGCAGTCCCGGGACAGTCATCACAGATACGCAGTATTTT. Its protein is CASSPGTVITDTQYF.

The chain couples TRBV7-8 to TRBJ2-2, with 7 bases matching TRBD1. V dropped 5 bases and J dropped 2; count of bases not matched to a gene: 17. This CDR3 contains 19 residues. In germline, CDR1 is SGHVS, CDR2 FQNEAQ. The CDR3 DNA reads TGTGCCAGCAGCCCACTGTACGGACAGGAGAGAGCAAACACCGGGGAGCTGTTTTTT. Protein product: CASSPLYGQERANTGELFF. Variable domain in full (rest from reference TRBV7-8 and TRBJ2-2): GAGVSQSPRYKVAKRGQDVALRCDPISGHVSLFWYQQALGQGPEFLTYFQNEAQLDKSGLPSDRFFAERPEGSVSTLKIQRTQQEDSAVYLCASSPLYGQERANTGELFFGEGSRLTVL.

This clone was seen only a few times. This sequence joins TRBV4-1 and TRBJ1-4, with D uncertain. The germline V gene encodes CDR1 MGHRA and CDR2 YSYEKL. The CDR3 is made up of 16 amino acids. The V gene lost 0 bases and the J gene lost 5 bases, with 13 bases spanning the gap. As DNA, the CDR3 is TGCGCCAGCAGCCAAGAGCTCCAGTACAAAAATGAAAAACTGTTTTTT. This encodes CASSQELQYKNEKLFF.

This chain joins TRBV29-1 and TRBJ1-2, with D perhaps TRBD1 (6 bases). CDR1 SQVTM and CDR2 ANQGSEA come from the germline V gene. This CDR3 is built from 13 residues. Trimming removed 2 bases from V and 4 bases from J, with 11 bases in between. The CDR3 region is CSVESNRAYGYTF. The CDR3 region has the DNA TGCAGCGTTGAATCAAACAGGGCCTATGGCTACACCTTC.

The chain recombines TRBV28 with TRBJ1-3; unclear D gene. The CDR3 is 17 residues long. The germline CDR1 and CDR2 sequences are MDHEN and SYDVKM. Trimming took off 3 bases at V and 2 bases at J, with 17 bases between the two ends. This CDR3 reads CASSFGGHISTGNTIYF. CDR3 sequence (DNA): TGTGCCAGCAGTTTCGGTGGGCACATCAGTACTGGAAACACCATATATTTT.

The chain is built from TRBV19 and TRBJ2-7, with 8 bases that match TRBD2. V lost 4 bases to trimming and J lost 3 bases; unmatched junction nucleotides: 5. The CDR3 spans 14 residues. Germline lookup yields CDR1 LNHDA and CDR2 SQIVND (reference sequence). CDR3 loop: CASSRGLGFYEQYF. The CDR3 DNA sequence: TGTGCCAGTAGTAGGGGACTAGGGTTCTACGAGCAGTACTTC.

This chain joins TRBV4-2 and TRBJ2-4; 14 bases map to TRBD2. The ends lost 0 bases at V and 12 bases at J; junction bases unmatched: 10. This CDR3 comprises 17 residues. The germline CDR1 and CDR2 sequences are LGHNA and YNFKEQ. In DNA, the CDR3 is TGTGCCAGCAGCCAAGACCCCGGGACTAGCGGGAGTGGCAGTCAGTACTTC. This encodes CASSQDPGTSGSGSQYF.